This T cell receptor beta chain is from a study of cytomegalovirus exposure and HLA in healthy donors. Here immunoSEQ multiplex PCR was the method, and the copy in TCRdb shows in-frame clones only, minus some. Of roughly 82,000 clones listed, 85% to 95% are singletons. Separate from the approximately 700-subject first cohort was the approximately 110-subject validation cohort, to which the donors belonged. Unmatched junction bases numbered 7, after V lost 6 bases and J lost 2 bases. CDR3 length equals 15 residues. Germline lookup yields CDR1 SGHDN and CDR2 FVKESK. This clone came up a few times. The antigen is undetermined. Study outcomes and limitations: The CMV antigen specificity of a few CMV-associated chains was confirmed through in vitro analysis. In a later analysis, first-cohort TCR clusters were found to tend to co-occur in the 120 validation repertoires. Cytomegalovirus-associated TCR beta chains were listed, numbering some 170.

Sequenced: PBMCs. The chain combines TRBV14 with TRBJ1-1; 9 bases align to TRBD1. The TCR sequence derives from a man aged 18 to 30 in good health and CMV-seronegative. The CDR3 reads CASSQQGALNTEAFF. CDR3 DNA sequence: TGTGCCAGCAGTCAACAGGGGGCCTTAAACACTGAAGCTTTCTTT.